The rows below give T cell receptor beta chains drawn from one sample of a study of blood T cell repertoires in COVID-19. Generated by immunoSEQ multiplex PCR, the TCRdb table keeps only in-frame clones and is missing some. Seen here are 54,000 or so clones, roughly 87% observed once, and the top ten hold under 2%. The sample was peripheral blood. The receptor source for this set is an older woman with acute or convalescent COVID-19. The CDR3 runs from the conserved cysteine through the conserved F or W. D genes are given only for firm matches. Rows may omit the clone size; those that give it use once, few, many or a size class.

V	J	size	D	DNA	CDR3
TRBV28	TRBJ1-3	-	-	TGTGCCAGCAGTTCCAGGGACTACTCTGGAAACACCATATATTTT	CASSSRDYSGNTIYF
TRBV6-5	TRBJ2-5	few	-	TGTGCCACCAAGAGTAGGGGCGTTTCTGGGACCCAGTACTTC	CATKSRGVSGTQYF
TRBV28	TRBJ2-7	many	TRBD2	TGTGCCAGCGGGACCGGGGGGAGCTACGAGCAGTACTTC	CASGTGGSYEQYF
TRBV9	TRBJ1-1	-	-	TGTGCCAGCAGTCCAGGGCCCCAGGGAGCTTTCTTT	CASSPGPQGAFF
TRBV5-4	TRBJ2-5	-	TRBD1	TGTGCCAGCAGCTCGAAGACAGGGGAAGAGACCCAGTACTTC	CASSSKTGEETQYF
TRBV15	TRBJ2-3	-	TRBD2	TGTGCCACCAGCAGAGAAACTAGCGGGAGGCTTAATACGCAGTATTTT	CATSRETSGRLNTQYF
TRBV19	TRBJ2-3	once	TRBD2	TGTGCCAGTAGTAGTCCCGGGAGGACAGATACGCAGTATTTT	CASSSPGRTDTQYF
TRBV5-4	TRBJ2-3	-	TRBD2	TGTGCCAGCAGCAACGGACTAGCGGGGGGCACAGATACGCAGTATTTT	CASSNGLAGGTDTQYF
TRBV5-1	TRBJ2-6	-	TRBD1	TGCGCCAGCAGCTTGGCCGGGACAGGGCTGATCTCTGGGGCCAACGTCCTGACTTTC	CASSLAGTGLISGANVLTF
TRBV6-5	TRBJ2-2	-	TRBD2	TGTGCCAGCATGGGAAGCGGGAGGTTATCCGGGGAGCTGTTTTTT	CASMGSGRLSGELFF
TRBV9	TRBJ2-3	once	-	TGTGCCAGCAGCGTAGCCCGAGGGCCCGGAGGAGATACGCAGTATTTT	CASSVARGPGGDTQYF
TRBV24-1	TRBJ2-1	-	TRBD2	TGTGCCACCAGTGTTAGCGGGAGGATCAATGAGCAGTTCTTC	CATSVSGRINEQFF
TRBV11-2	TRBJ1-2	-	TRBD1	TGTGCCAGCAGCTTCACCGACAGGGGATATGGCTACACCTTC	CASSFTDRGYGYTF
TRBV3-1/TRBV3-2	TRBJ2-2	once	TRBD2	TGTGCCAGCAGCCAAACCCGAGCGGGAGCAAACACCGGGGAGCTGTTTTTT	CASSQTRAGANTGELFF
TRBV10-3	TRBJ1-1	-	TRBD1	TGTGCCATCAGCTCAGGGGGCGGGGACACTGAAGCTTTCTTT	CAISSGGGDTEAFF
TRBV2	TRBJ2-3	-	TRBD1	TGTGCCAGCAGTTCTACCGGGACAGGGGGCTCTTGGACAGATACGCAGTATTTT	CASSSTGTGGSWTDTQYF
TRBV5-1	TRBJ1-4	-	-	TGCGCCAGCAGCTTGGAAGCCGGTTCTAATGAAAAACTGTTTTTT	CASSLEAGSNEKLFF
TRBV6-6	TRBJ2-1	-	TRBD1	TGTGCCAGCAGTCTTCTAACCGGGACAGGGACGCGTGAGCAGTTCTTC	CASSLLTGTGTREQFF
TRBV11-2	TRBJ2-7	-	TRBD2	TGTGCCAGCAGCCCCCCGGGACTAGCGGCGGAACAGTACTTC	CASSPPGLAAEQYF
TRBV18	TRBJ1-4	-	-	TGTGCCAGCTCGTCCTCAGGGCTGGCTAATGAAAAACTGTTTTTT	CASSSSGLANEKLFF
TRBV27	TRBJ2-1	-	TRBD2	TGTGCCAGCAAGAGTCCGGGACTACCCTCCTACAATGAGCAGTTCTTC	CASKSPGLPSYNEQFF
TRBV12-3/TRBV12-4	TRBJ1-1	-	-	TGTGCCACCTCCCGGACACAGAACACTGAAGCTTTCTTT	CATSRTQNTEAFF
TRBV5-5	TRBJ1-1	-	TRBD1	TGTGCCAGCAGCTTCCAGCAGACAGGGTTAGCCACTGAAGCTTTCTTT	CASSFQQTGLATEAFF
TRBV19	TRBJ2-7	-	TRBD2	TGTGCCAGTAGTAACCCGGGGGAGGGCCGGAGGGAGCAGTACTTC	CASSNPGEGRREQYF
TRBV2	TRBJ1-5	-	TRBD1	TGTGCCAGCAGTGCGGGACAGGGGGTAAGTCAGCCCCAGCATTTT	CASSAGQGVSQPQHF
TRBV12-3/TRBV12-4	TRBJ2-1	-	-	TGTGCCTCTGGGAAACAGGCCTACAATGAGCAGTTCTTC	CASGKQAYNEQFF
TRBV7-6	TRBJ1-1	-	TRBD1	TGTGCCAGCAGCTTGGGGACAGCCATGAACACTGAAGCTTTCTTT	CASSLGTAMNTEAFF
TRBV12-3/TRBV12-4	TRBJ1-1	-	-	TGTGCCAGCTTGGAGAGGTTGAACACTGAAGCTTTCTTT	CASLERLNTEAFF
TRBV7-8	TRBJ2-5	few	TRBD2	TGTGCCACCATAGCGGGGGGTATACAACGAGAGACCCAGTACTTC	CATIAGGIQRETQYF
TRBV19	TRBJ1-2	-	-	TGTGCCAGTAGTAGAGGGTGGGGCTATGGCTACACCTTC	CASSRGWGYGYTF
TRBV7-2	TRBJ2-1	-	TRBD2	TGTGCCAGCAGCTCTAAAAGCGGGACCTCCTACAATGAGCAGTTCTTC	CASSSKSGTSYNEQFF
TRBV3-1/TRBV3-2	TRBJ1-6	-	-	TGTGCCAGCAGCCGATCGGGGGGCCCGAATTCACCCCTCCACTTT	CASSRSGGPNSPLHF
TRBV15	TRBJ1-5	-	TRBD1	TGTGCCACCAGCAGACAAAGGGGGCCTCAGCCCCAGCATTTT	CATSRQRGPQPQHF
TRBV5-1	TRBJ2-1	-	-	TGCGCCAGCAGCTTGGAGACAGCGCAAGAGCAGTTCTTC	CASSLETAQEQFF
TRBV7-8	TRBJ2-1	-	-	TGTGCCAGCAGCTTAGAGGGGGCGGGGTGGGATTACAATGAGCAGTTCTTC	CASSLEGAGWDYNEQFF
TRBV19	TRBJ2-1	-	TRBD2	TGTGCCAGCTCTCCGAAACTAGCGGCCTCCTACAATGAGCAGTTCTTC	CASSPKLAASYNEQFF
TRBV15	TRBJ2-5	-	TRBD2	TGTGCCACCAGCAGGACTAGCGGGAGAGAGACCCAGTACTTC	CATSRTSGRETQYF